Listed here are 28 T cell receptor beta chains from one sample, sequenced in a study of OX40 agonist ivuxolimab in advanced cancers. Libraries were prepared by immunoSEQ multiplex PCR; TCRdb keeps only in-frame clonotypes and omits some of them. The table lists 80,000 to 95,000 clones, about nine tenths of them singletons. The sample in question was CD4+ or CD8+ T cells sorted from blood, obtained in a trial of the OX40 agonist ivuxolimab. The source of these receptors is an adult with an advanced solid tumor such as melanoma, head and neck, liver or kidney cancer.

The DNA for the CDR3 is TGCGCCAGCACCCTGGATGCCGGGGGTGTTGGAAACACCATATATTTT. This translates into CASTLDAGGVGNTIYF. The chain employs TRBV5-1 and TRBJ1-3; TRBD1 might be the D (5 bases). Between the trimmed V and J ends, which lost 6 bases and 3 bases, there was a span of 19 bases. Germline V lookup: CDR1 SGHRS, CDR2 YFSETQ. This CDR3 is 16 amino acids long.

The chain employs TRBV7-8 and TRBJ2-3; 7 bases line up with TRBD1. Germline V gives CDR1 SGHVS, CDR2 FQNEAQ. This CDR3 region has 14 residues. The trim removed 3 bases at V and 6 bases at J, leaving 6 bases unmatched. The CDR3 region has the DNA TGTGCCAGCAGCTTGACAGGGTTGGGGGATACGCAGTATTTT. Its protein is CASSLTGLGDTQYF.

This clone is a singleton in its sample. This rearrangement joins TRBV21-1 to TRBJ2-4. TRBV21-1 is assigned pseudogene status. This CDR3 has 17 amino acids. For the CDR3, the DNA is TGTGCCAGCAGCAAAAACCCTCGAACGGGGGACATTGACATTCAGTACTTC. As protein: CASSKNPRTGDIDIQYF.

The chain carries TRBV7-2 and TRBJ2-7, with 8 bases aligning to TRBD2. The germline CDR1 and CDR2 sequences are SGHTA and FQGNSA. The CDR3 loop spans 16 amino acids. The V and J ends lost 5 bases and 4 bases, in that order; junction bases with no gene match: 13. CDR3 nucleotides: TGTGCCAGCAGCCCCGCCGGTGGTAGCGGGACGTACGAGCAGTACTTC. Protein: CASSPAGGSGTYEQYF.

The V call is TRBV5-1, the J call TRBJ2-5, with D perhaps matching TRBD2 (6 bases). Looked up from germline, CDR1 is SGHRS and CDR2 is YFSETQ. Trimming took 4 bases from V and 2 from J, leaving 12 bases between them. The CDR3 spans 14 residues. CDR3 in amino acids: CASSPGGGQETQYF. CDR3 in DNA: TGCGCCAGCAGCCCGGGTGGAGGGCAAGAGACCCAGTACTTC.

The chain employs TRBV30 and TRBJ1-2, with 7 bases fitting TRBD1. The J segment lost 6 bases and the V segment lost 7 bases, leaving 11 bases of the junction unmatched. The CDR3 runs 13 residues. The germline gives CDR1 GTSNPN, CDR2 SVGIG (reference sequence). CDR3 loop: CAYYRQGVNGYTF. CDR3 DNA: TGTGCCTACTACCGACAGGGAGTCAATGGCTACACCTTC. The complete variable domain, with remaining parts taken from reference TRBV30 and TRBJ1-2, reads SQTIHQWPATLVQPVGSPLSLECTVEGTSNPNLYWYRQAAGRGLQLLFYSVGIGQISSEVPQNLSASRPQDRQFILSSKKLLLSDSGFYLCAYYRQGVNGYTFGSGTRLTVV.

The rearrangement links TRBV5-1 to TRBJ2-7; D tentatively reads TRBD1 or TRBD2 (5 bases each). V was cut by 4 bases and J by 0 bases, with 14 bases left in between. The germline V gene has CDR1 SGHRS and CDR2 YFSETQ. The CDR3 has 15 amino acids. This CDR3 is CASSLGAGASYEQYF. In DNA form, the CDR3 reads TGCGCCAGCAGCCTCGGAGCCGGGGCCTCCTACGAGCAGTACTTC.

In nucleotides, the CDR3 is TGTGCCAGCAGCTTCGCGGGAGGGAAAACCTACAATGAGCAGTTCTTC. It translates to CASSFAGGKTYNEQFF. The rearrangement joins TRBV11-2 to TRBJ2-1; TRBD2 matches at 9 bases. CDR3 length: 16 amino acids. V lost 3 bases, J lost 2 bases, and 5 bases stayed unmatched. Germline V CDR1 and CDR2: SGHAT, FQNNGV.

This clone has only one observation. The chain combines TRBV28 with TRBJ2-7; TRBD1 agrees at 7 bases. CDR3 size: 14 residues. The germline V gene encodes CDR1 MDHEN and CDR2 SYDVKM. With 6 bases clipped from V and 0 bases from J, the junction kept 5 bases outside the gene matches. CDR3 bases: TGTGCCAGCAGGAAGACAGGGAGCTCCTACGAGCAGTACTTC. Encoded protein: CASRKTGSSYEQYF.

The chain joins TRBV18 to TRBJ1-4; D remains unclear. The CDR3 covers 14 residues. Germline CDR1 KGHSH, CDR2 LQKENI. Trimming shortened V by 2 bases and J by 8 bases, and 12 bases separated the two germline ends. The CDR3 region has the DNA TGTGCCAGCTCACCAAGGTCCAGCCCGGAAAAACTGTTTTTT. Amino acid sequence: CASSPRSSPEKLFF. The entire variable domain, with the rest obtained from reference TRBV18 and TRBJ1-4, is as follows: NAGVMQNPRHLVRRRGQEARLRCSPMKGHSHVYWYRQLPEEGLKFMVYLQKENIIDESGMPKERFSAEFPKEGPSILRIQQVVRGDSAAYFCASSPRSSPEKLFFGSGTQLSVL.

This chain connects TRBV27 to TRBJ2-7; no definite D call. The CDR3 has 15 residues. Per germline, CDR1 MNHEY and CDR2 SMNVEV (reference sequence). With 5 bases removed from V and 1 base from J, the gap between germline ends came to 15 bases. CDR3 in amino acids: CASSLRPQSSYEQYF. CDR3 sequence (DNA): TGTGCCAGCAGTCTGCGGCCCCAGAGTTCCTACGAGCAGTACTTC.

This clone is deemed medium-sized. The chain carries TRBV5-4 and TRBJ2-1; 7 nucleotides agree with TRBD1. V dropped 3 bases and J dropped 9; count of bases not matched to a gene: 6. The germline V gene has CDR1 SGHNT and CDR2 YYREEE (reference sequence). The CDR3 contains 13 residues. The CDR3 loop is CASSYSGGGEQFF. DNA of the CDR3: TGTGCCAGCAGCTACTCAGGGGGTGGTGAGCAGTTCTTC.

V gene TRBV5-4 combines with J gene TRBJ2-2; TRBD1 agrees at 11 bases. Germline CDR1 and CDR2: SGHNT and YYREEE (reference sequence). With 1 base clipped from V and 7 bases from J, the junction kept 6 bases outside the gene matches. CDR3 size: 16 residues. The CDR3 coding sequence is TGTGCCAGCAGCTTGCCCGGACAGGGGGCGAGCGGGGAGCTGTTTTTT. Protein: CASSLPGQGASGELFF.

V usage is TRBV18 and J usage is TRBJ2-5, with D tentatively TRBD1 (7 bases). Germline V gene lookup returns CDR1 KGHSH and CDR2 LQKENI. V lost 3 bases and J lost 5, with 10 bases in between. The CDR3 extends over 13 amino acids. CDR3 region: CASSPSGGETQYF. CDR3 in DNA: TGTGCCAGCTCACCCTCAGGGGGGGAGACCCAGTACTTC.

V gene TRBV5-1 combines with J gene TRBJ2-1; D uncertain. This CDR3 spans 14 amino acids. In germline, CDR1 is SGHRS, CDR2 YFSETQ. Trimming stripped 3 bases from V and 8 bases from J, with 15 bases between. The CDR3 is CASSSYDVKDEQFF. In DNA form, the CDR3 reads TGCGCCAGCAGCTCATACGATGTTAAGGATGAGCAGTTCTTC.

This chain links TRBV18 with TRBJ1-4, with D possibly being TRBD1 (6 bases). V lost 4 bases and J 5 bases, leaving 11 bases between the germline ends. Germline CDR1 reads KGHSH; CDR2 reads LQKENI. CDR3 length equals 14 residues. The CDR3 protein is CASSRDTLNEKLFF. The CDR3 DNA follows: TGTGCCAGCTCACGGGACACCCTGAATGAAAAACTGTTTTTT.

Concerning this clone: This sample includes further DNA sequences coding for the same CDR3. The V call is TRBV5-8, the J call TRBJ1-5; D possibly corresponds to TRBD1 (5 bases). V dropped 1 base and J dropped 1 base, with 9 bases sitting between them. Germline CDR1 and CDR2: SGHTS and YDEGEE. The CDR3 totals 15 residues. Written as DNA, the CDR3 is TGTGCCAGCAGCTTGCGGGGGATCAGCAATCAGCCCCAGCATTTT. It yields the protein CASSLRGISNQPQHF.

CDR3 protein: CASSNKATGQGTQETQYF. In DNA, the CDR3 is TGTGCCAGCAGCAATAAAGCGACAGGGCAAGGGACCCAAGAGACCCAGTACTTC. The rearrangement links TRBV21-1 to TRBJ2-5; the D segment call TRBD1 is taken from the table without a DNA check. TRBV21-1 is shown as a pseudogene. CDR3 length: 18 amino acids.

The chain employs TRBV5-1 and TRBJ2-1; 7 nucleotides align to TRBD1. The ends lost 2 bases at V and 4 bases at J; junction bases unmatched: 3. The CDR3 covers 14 residues. CDR1 and CDR2 from the germline V gene are SGHRS and YFSETQ. The CDR3 nucleotides read TGCGCCAGCAGCTTAGGACAGGCTTACAATGAGCAGTTCTTC. Residues: CASSLGQAYNEQFF. Complete variable domain (other parts from reference TRBV5-1 and TRBJ2-1): KAGVTQTPRYLIKTRGQQVTLSCSPISGHRSVSWYQQTPGQGLQFLFEYFSETQRNKGNFPGRFSGRQFSNSRSEMNVSTLELGDSALYLCASSLGQAYNEQFFGPGTRLTVL.

The genes are TRBV7-3 and TRBJ2-3; 10 positions agree with TRBD2. Trimming removed 2 bases from V and 2 bases from J; junction bases left unmatched: 1. Germline lookup yields CDR1 SGHTA and CDR2 FQGTGA. The CDR3 runs to 15 residues. CDR3 nucleotide sequence: TGTGCCAGCAGCTTACTAGCGGGGGCCACAGATACGCAGTATTTT. This gives the protein CASSLLAGATDTQYF.

This clone was counted a single time. This sequence joins TRBV2 and TRBJ2-2; 7 bases map to TRBD1. The CDR3 consists of 16 residues. CDR1 is SNHLY and CDR2 is FYNNEI in the germline V gene. Losses at the gene ends were 4 bases for V and 3 bases for J; bases not matched to a gene: 8. CDR3 DNA: TGTGCCAGCAGTGTCTTTGCACAGGGGCACACCGGGGAGCTGTTTTTT. This translates into CASSVFAQGHTGELFF.

V is TRBV19 and J is TRBJ2-7; TRBD2 is a possible D gene (5 bases). Trimming took 3 bases from V and 7 from J, leaving 19 bases between them. CDR1 and CDR2 (germline): LNHDA, SQIVND (reference sequence). The CDR3 is made up of 15 amino acids. CDR3 amino acids: CASSIGVRAEEEQYF. For the CDR3, the DNA is TGTGCCAGTAGTATCGGGGTGAGGGCGGAGGAGGAGCAGTACTTC.

V gene TRBV18 combines with J gene TRBJ2-3; 8 bases are shared with TRBD1. Germline trimming cut 3 bases from V and 4 bases from J; bases unmatched to any gene: 3. The length of the CDR3 is 14 residues. In germline, CDR1 is KGHSH, CDR2 LQKENI. The DNA for the CDR3 is TGTGCCAGCTCACCCAACAGGGGGGCAGATACGCAGTATTTT. It specifies CASSPNRGADTQYF.

The V call is TRBV5-1, the J call TRBJ2-6, with TRBD2 matching over 13 bases. The germline gives CDR1 SGHRS, CDR2 YFSETQ. The V gene end was trimmed by 4 bases and the J gene end by 0 bases; junction bases not matched to a gene: 4. The CDR3 runs to 18 residues. The DNA of the CDR3 is TGCGCCAGCAGCCCGGGACTAGCGGGGCTCTCTGGGGCCAACGTCCTGACTTTC. It specifies CASSPGLAGLSGANVLTF.

The chain carries TRBV5-1 and TRBJ1-3; 11 bases are shared with TRBD1. The germline V gene encodes CDR1 SGHRS and CDR2 YFSETQ. The junction had 6 bases not matched to a gene; V was cut back by 3 bases and J by 4 bases. This CDR3 has 16 residues. The CDR3 region has the DNA TGCGCCAGCAGCTCACGGACAGGGGGCGACGGAAACACCATATATTTT. The encoded protein is CASSSRTGGDGNTIYF.

This chain joins TRBV18 and TRBJ2-7; no clear D. Germline CDR1 reads KGHSH; CDR2 reads LQKENI. The CDR3 is made up of 16 amino acids. Trimming shortened V by 3 bases and J by 0 bases, and 15 bases separated the two germline ends. CDR3 region: CASSPRQTFSSYEQYF. The CDR3 DNA reads as TGTGCCAGCTCACCGCGCCAGACATTTAGCTCCTACGAGCAGTACTTC.

This chain links TRBV5-6 with TRBJ1-5; perhaps TRBD1 as D (6 bases). Germline V lookup: CDR1 SGHDT, CDR2 YYEEEE. The CDR3 extends over 15 amino acids. V lost 2 bases to trimming and J lost 1 base, with 10 bases between them. The CDR3 region has the DNA TGTGCCAGCAGCTTTGGGGGGCTGAGCAATCAGCCCCAGCATTTT. This translates into CASSFGGLSNQPQHF.

The chain couples TRBV18 to TRBJ1-4; D is uncertain. Germline V gene lookup returns CDR1 KGHSH and CDR2 LQKENI. V dropped 0 bases and J dropped 8 bases, with 10 bases sitting between them. The CDR3 totals 14 residues. The CDR3 coding sequence is TGTGCCAGCTCACCACCGATGGGGTGGGAAAAACTGTTTTTT. Translated, it gives CASSPPMGWEKLFF.